A selection of T cell receptor beta chains follows, all from one sample in a study of blood T cell repertoires in COVID-19. Some clones are missing from TCRdb's copy, which holds only in-frame ones; the method was immunoSEQ multiplex PCR. The top ten hold about 0.6% of the sample, which has around 470,000 clones, less than 95% seen once. Sequencing input: PBMCs or T cells enriched from blood (not recorded which). These receptor sequences come from a man aged 18 to 29 who had recovered from COVID-19. Each CDR3 is given with its conserved first and last residue. The order of the fields is V gene, clone size, J gene, D gene, CDR3 DNA, CDR3 protein. A D gene is named only where the DNA matches it firmly. Part of the rows lack a size; the others show once, few, many or a class for expanded clones.

TRBV6-5	.	TRBJ1-2	TRBD1	TGTGCCAGCAGAACCACAGGGGACGTTAACTATGGCTACACCTTC	CASRTTGDVNYGYTF
TRBV18	few	TRBJ1-2	.	TGTGCCAGCTCACCGGTGGGGCAATATGGCTACACCTTC	CASSPVGQYGYTF
TRBV7-9	.	TRBJ1-2	.	TGTGCCAGCAGCTTAGCACAGGGCCTAGGGAAGACGGATGGCTACACCTTC	CASSLAQGLGKTDGYTF
TRBV19	.	TRBJ1-5	.	TGTGCCAGTAGTATAGGAAAGGGGCGAAATCAGCCCCAGCATTTT	CASSIGKGRNQPQHF
TRBV3-1/TRBV3-2	.	TRBJ1-1	TRBD1	TGTGCCAGCAGCCTGGAAGGCAGACAGGGGTTAACTGAAGCTTTCTTT	CASSLEGRQGLTEAFF
TRBV19	.	TRBJ2-2	TRBD2	TGTGCCAGTAAACGACTAGCGGCCCTTCGTGAGACCGGGGAGCTGTTTTTT	CASKRLAALRETGELFF
TRBV4-1	once	TRBJ1-3	.	TGCGCCAGCAGCCAACTTCAGGGAAGGGCCTCTGGAAACACCATATATTTT	CASSQLQGRASGNTIYF
TRBV2	once	TRBJ1-2	TRBD1	TGTGCCAGCAGTGAGTACGGCCGGGACAGCAATGGCTACACCTTC	CASSEYGRDSNGYTF
TRBV5-4	.	TRBJ2-5	.	TGTGCCAGCAGCGAGATGGACAGCGAAGAGACCCAGTACTTC	CASSEMDSEETQYF
TRBV7-2	.	TRBJ2-1	TRBD2	TGTGCCAGCAGCTCATGGGCTAGCGGGGGATACAATGAGCAGTTCTTC	CASSSWASGGYNEQFF
TRBV5-6	.	TRBJ1-3	.	TGTGCCAGCAGCTTGAGGGGATCCGGAAACACCATATATTTT	CASSLRGSGNTIYF
TRBV13	.	TRBJ2-2	.	TGTGCCAGCAGCTTTATGTTCACCGGGGAGCTGTTTTTT	CASSFMFTGELFF
TRBV5-5	.	TRBJ1-4	TRBD1	TGTGCCAGCAGCTTATTTCAGGGGGTTAAAGAAAAACTGTTTTTT	CASSLFQGVKEKLFF
TRBV24-1	.	TRBJ2-3	TRBD2	TGTGCCACCAGTGACCTTCTAGCGGGAGGGCCAGATACGCAGTATTTT	CATSDLLAGGPDTQYF
TRBV6-5	.	TRBJ1-3	.	TGTGCCAGCAGTCGGGGTCAGGCCTCTGGAAACACCATATATTTT	CASSRGQASGNTIYF
TRBV29-1	few	TRBJ2-2	TRBD1	TGCAGCGCCTCCGAATCCGGGACAGGGGGCACCGGGGAGCTGTTTTTT	CSASESGTGGTGELFF
TRBV28	.	TRBJ1-4	TRBD1	TGTGCCAGCAACCTAATGCCGGGACAGGGCACTGAAAAACTGTTTTTT	CASNLMPGQGTEKLFF
TRBV6-5	.	TRBJ1-1	TRBD1	TGTGCCAGCAGGATCCCGGGACAGGGGGCTTTCTTT	CASRIPGQGAFF
TRBV11-2	.	TRBJ1-6	TRBD1	TGTGCCAGCAGCTTAGTGGGCAGGGGGCTGGATAATTCACCCCTCCACTTT	CASSLVGRGLDNSPLHF
TRBV24-1	.	TRBJ2-1	TRBD1	TGTGCCACCAGTGGGGGACAGGATAACTACAATGAGCAGTTCTTC	CATSGGQDNYNEQFF
TRBV6-5	.	TRBJ1-1	TRBD1	TGTGCCAGCGAAATTTGGACAGGGAAGAACACTGAAGCTTTCTTT	CASEIWTGKNTEAFF
TRBV20-1	.	TRBJ2-7	.	TGCAGTGCGACTCATTACGAGCAGTACTTC	CSATHYEQYF
TRBV28	.	TRBJ1-2	.	TGTGCCAGCAGTTTGGGGGGGAAGGATGGCTACACCTTC	CASSLGGKDGYTF
TRBV7-2	.	TRBJ2-5	.	TGTGCCAGCAGCTTTAATTCTGCAGGTTCTCATGAGACCCAGTACTTC	CASSFNSAGSHETQYF
TRBV9	.	TRBJ2-7	TRBD2	TGTGCCAGCAGCGTAGAAGCGGGAGTGCCCTACGAGCAGTACTTC	CASSVEAGVPYEQYF
TRBV7-9	.	TRBJ2-4	.	TGTGCCAGCAGCTTAACTGCGGACATAGCCAAAAACATTCAGTACTTC	CASSLTADIAKNIQYF
TRBV18	.	TRBJ1-2	.	TGTGCCAGCTCACTCGCCCTGGAAGGACTAAACTATGGCTACACCTTC	CASSLALEGLNYGYTF
TRBV9	.	TRBJ1-2	TRBD1	TGTGCCAGCAGTGGACAGGGGGGAAACTATGGCTACACCTTC	CASSGQGGNYGYTF
TRBV28	.	TRBJ2-2	.	TGTGCCAGCAGTGACTTGAACACCGGGGAGCTGTTTTTT	CASSDLNTGELFF
TRBV7-6	.	TRBJ1-2	.	TGTGCCAGCAGCTTAGCGACTGACAGCCGGAATGGCTACACCTTC	CASSLATDSRNGYTF
TRBV25-1	.	TRBJ1-2	TRBD1	TGTGCCAGCAGAGGGGGCTCGGGGTATGGCTACACCTTC	CASRGGSGYGYTF
TRBV5-1	.	TRBJ1-6	.	TGCGCCAGCAGCTTGGCGGACACCTATAATTCACCCCTCCACTTT	CASSLADTYNSPLHF
TRBV7-9	.	TRBJ2-7	.	TGTGCCAGCAGCTTAGACAGGGTTTACGAGCAGTACTTC	CASSLDRVYEQYF
TRBV2	.	TRBJ2-5	TRBD1	TGTGCCAGCAGTCGCGTGACAGGGGCTGGCGAGACCCAGTACTTC	CASSRVTGAGETQYF
TRBV29-1	once	TRBJ2-1	.	TGCAGCGTTTCCAAGATTTTAATGAGCGATGAGCAGTTCTTC	CSVSKILMSDEQFF
TRBV18	once	TRBJ2-3	.	TGTGCCAGCTCACCGGTTTGGCGGGGCGGGGAAGAGCAGTATTTT	CASSPVWRGGEEQYF
TRBV30	.	TRBJ2-2	.	TGTGCCTGGAGCTCCAGGGGAATGGTATTCACCGGGGAGCTGTTTTTT	CAWSSRGMVFTGELFF
TRBV5-4	.	TRBJ1-2	TRBD1	TGTGCCAGCAGCCGGACAGGAGATGGCTACACCTTC	CASSRTGDGYTF